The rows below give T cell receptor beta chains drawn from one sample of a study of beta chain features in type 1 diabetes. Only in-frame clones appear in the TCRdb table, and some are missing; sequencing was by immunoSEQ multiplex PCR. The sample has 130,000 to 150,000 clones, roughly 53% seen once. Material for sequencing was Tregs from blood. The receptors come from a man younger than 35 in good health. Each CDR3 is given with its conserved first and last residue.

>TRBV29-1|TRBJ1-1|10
CSGGGTEAFF
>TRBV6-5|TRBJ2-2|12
CASSFRGGELFF
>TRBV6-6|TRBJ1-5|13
CASRAGQETPQHF
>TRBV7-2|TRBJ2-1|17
CASSEMTSAYSYNEQFF
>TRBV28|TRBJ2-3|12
CASSYFTDTQYF
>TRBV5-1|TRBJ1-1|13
CASRARGDTEAFF
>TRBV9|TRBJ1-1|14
CASSGAGTKTEAFF
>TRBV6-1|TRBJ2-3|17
CASSEWTRGGRTDTQYF
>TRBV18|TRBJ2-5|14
CASSPRGSQETQYF
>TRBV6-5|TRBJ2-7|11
CASSDAYEQYF
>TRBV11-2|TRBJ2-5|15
CASSWGGALQETQYF
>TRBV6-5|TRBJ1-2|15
CASSTLDRPNYGYTF
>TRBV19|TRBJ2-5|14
CASSIGAARETQYF
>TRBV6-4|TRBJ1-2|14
CASSEFEGASGYTF
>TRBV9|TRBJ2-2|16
CASSLLQGFNTGELFF
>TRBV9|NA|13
CASSPHDRTEQYF
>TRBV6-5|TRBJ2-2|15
CASSYRLAGTGELFF
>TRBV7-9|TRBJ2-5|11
CASSRLVTQYF
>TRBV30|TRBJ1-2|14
CAWSAPGYSYGYTF
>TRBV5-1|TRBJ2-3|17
CASTKGTTTLGPDTQYF
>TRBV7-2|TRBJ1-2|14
CASSPSYGVYGYTF
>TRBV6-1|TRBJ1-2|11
CASRDRGGYTF
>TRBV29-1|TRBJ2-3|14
CSVGGGPLADTQYF
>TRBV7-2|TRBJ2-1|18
CASSFRGRLLAGGNEQFF
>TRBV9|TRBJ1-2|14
CASSVDGQAAGYTF
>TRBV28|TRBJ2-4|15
CASRLLAGGPHIQYF
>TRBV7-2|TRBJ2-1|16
CASSLARGRAIDEQFF
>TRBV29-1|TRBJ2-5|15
CSVALAGVGGETQYF
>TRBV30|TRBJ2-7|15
CAWSVLRDRGHEQYF
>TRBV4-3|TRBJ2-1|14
CASSQGWSGNEQFF
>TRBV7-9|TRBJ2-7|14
CASSQGTGSYEQYF
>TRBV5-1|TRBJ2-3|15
CASRWGLARPDTQYF
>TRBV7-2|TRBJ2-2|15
CASSLRRVNTGELFF
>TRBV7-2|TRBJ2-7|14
CASSLGPQTYEQYF
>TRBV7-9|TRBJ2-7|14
CASSRGLGAYEQYF
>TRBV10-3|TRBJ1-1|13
CAISGHGYTEAFF
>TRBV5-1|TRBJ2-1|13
CASSFGAANEQFF
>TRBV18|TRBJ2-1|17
CASSPPLGTSKSNEQFF
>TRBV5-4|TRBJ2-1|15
CASRGTGGWDNEQFF
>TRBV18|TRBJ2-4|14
CASSPAGQRNIQYF
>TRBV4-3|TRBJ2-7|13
CASRQDRVYEQYF
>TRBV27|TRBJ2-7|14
CASSPSQGSYEQYF
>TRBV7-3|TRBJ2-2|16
CASSPIRDRGTGELFF
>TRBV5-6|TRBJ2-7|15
CASSSTGTGTYEQYF
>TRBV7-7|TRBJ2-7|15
CASSLRAGGAYEQYF
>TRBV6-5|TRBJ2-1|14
CASSWKGGYNEQFF
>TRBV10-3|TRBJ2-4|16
CAISELGSLAKNIQYF
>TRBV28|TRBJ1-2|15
CASSLHTGTNYGYTF
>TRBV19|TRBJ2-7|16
CASSIGARLADYEQYF
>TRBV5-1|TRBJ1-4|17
CASSLGTGGVGIEKLFF
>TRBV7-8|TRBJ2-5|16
CASTPPDRRLQETQYF
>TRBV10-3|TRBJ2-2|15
CAISEGLAGAGELFF
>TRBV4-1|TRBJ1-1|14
CASSPRAVNTEAFF